This T cell receptor (beta chain) was observed in a study of cytomegalovirus exposure and HLA in healthy donors. Whole-study results and caveats: When a later analysis compared HLA-associated TCR beta chains with equally common others, the HLA-associated chains turned out to be more clonally expanded and to have lower generation probabilities. After further analysis at a later stage, 16,951 TCR beta sequences were associated with HLA alleles at 0.05 false discovery rate.

Donors were nominally healthy when sampled, though unrecorded immune exposures were likely. Concerning this clone itself: Its cognate antigen is unknown.

The PCR had 60 Vbeta and 13 Jbeta primers. Clones were read by immunoSEQ multiplex PCR, and TCRdb kept only the in-frame ones, dropping some. The table lists 140,000 or so clones, approximately 79% of them singletons. Germline V CDR1 and CDR2: MNHEY, SMNVEV (reference sequence). The V and J ends lost 6 bases and 5 bases, in that order; junction bases with no gene match: 19. The CDR3 has 18 residues. The sample taken for sequencing was PBMCs. The receptor's source is a woman younger than 45 in good health and CMV-seronegative. The chain recombines TRBV27 with TRBJ2-3, with TRBD2 identical over 8 bases. CDR3 region: CASSSFPGGREGRDTQYF. The CDR3, as DNA: TGTGCCAGCAGCTCCTTCCCGGGGGGGCGCGAGGGAAGAGATACGCAGTATTTT.